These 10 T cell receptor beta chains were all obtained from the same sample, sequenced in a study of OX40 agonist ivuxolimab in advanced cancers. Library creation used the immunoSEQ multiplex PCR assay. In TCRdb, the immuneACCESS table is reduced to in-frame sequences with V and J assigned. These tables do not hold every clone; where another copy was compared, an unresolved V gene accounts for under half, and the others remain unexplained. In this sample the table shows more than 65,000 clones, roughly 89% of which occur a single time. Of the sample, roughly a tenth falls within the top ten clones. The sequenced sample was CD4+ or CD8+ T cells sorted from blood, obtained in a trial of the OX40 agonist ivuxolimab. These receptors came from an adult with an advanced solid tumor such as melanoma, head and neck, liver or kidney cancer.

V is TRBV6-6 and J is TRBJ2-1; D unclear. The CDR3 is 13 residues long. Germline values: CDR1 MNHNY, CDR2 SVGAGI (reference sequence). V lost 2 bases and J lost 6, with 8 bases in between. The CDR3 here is CASSYSVPNEQFF. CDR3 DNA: TGTGCCAGCAGTTACAGTGTACCCAATGAGCAGTTCTTC.

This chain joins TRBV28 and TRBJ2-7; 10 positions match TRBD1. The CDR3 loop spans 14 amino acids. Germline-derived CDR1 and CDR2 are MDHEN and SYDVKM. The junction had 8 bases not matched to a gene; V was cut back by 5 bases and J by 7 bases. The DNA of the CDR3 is TGTGCCAGCAGTAGACAGGGGGCCCTCCGGGAGCAGTACTTC. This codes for CASSRQGALREQYF.

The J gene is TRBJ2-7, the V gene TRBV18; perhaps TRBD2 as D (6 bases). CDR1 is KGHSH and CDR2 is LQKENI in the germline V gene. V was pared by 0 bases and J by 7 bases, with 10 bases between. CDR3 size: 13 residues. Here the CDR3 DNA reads TGTGCCAGCTCACCACCGGGACTCCCAGAGCAGTACTTC. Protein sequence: CASSPPGLPEQYF.

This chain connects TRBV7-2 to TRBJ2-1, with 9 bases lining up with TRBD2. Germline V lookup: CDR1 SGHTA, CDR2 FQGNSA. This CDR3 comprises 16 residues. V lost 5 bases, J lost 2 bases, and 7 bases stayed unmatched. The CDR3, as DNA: TGTGCCAGCAGCAAGACTAGCGGAGGGGCCTACAATGAGCAGTTCTTC. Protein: CASSKTSGGAYNEQFF.

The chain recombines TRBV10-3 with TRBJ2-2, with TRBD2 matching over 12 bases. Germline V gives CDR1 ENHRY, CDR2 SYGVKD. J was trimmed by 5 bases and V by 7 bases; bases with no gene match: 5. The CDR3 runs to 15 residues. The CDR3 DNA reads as TGTGCCATCACTAGCGGGAGGGCCGGAACCGGGGAGCTGTTTTTT. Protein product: CAITSGRAGTGELFF.

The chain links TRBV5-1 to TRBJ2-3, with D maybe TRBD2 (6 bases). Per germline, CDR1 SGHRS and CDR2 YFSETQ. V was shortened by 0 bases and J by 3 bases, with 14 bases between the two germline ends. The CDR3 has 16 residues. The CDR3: CASSLVTSRPTDTQYF. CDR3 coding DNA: TGCGCCAGCAGCTTGGTTACTAGCAGGCCTACAGATACGCAGTATTTT.

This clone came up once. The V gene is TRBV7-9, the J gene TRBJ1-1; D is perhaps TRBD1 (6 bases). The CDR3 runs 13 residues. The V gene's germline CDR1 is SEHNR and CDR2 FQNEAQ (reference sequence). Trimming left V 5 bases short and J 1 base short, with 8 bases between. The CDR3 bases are TGTGCCAGCAGCAAGGGACAGAACACTGAAGCTTTCTTT. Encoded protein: CASSKGQNTEAFF.

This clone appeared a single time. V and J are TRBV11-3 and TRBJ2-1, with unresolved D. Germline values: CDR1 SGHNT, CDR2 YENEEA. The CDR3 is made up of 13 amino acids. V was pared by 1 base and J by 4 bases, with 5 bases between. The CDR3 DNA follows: TGTGCCAGCAGCTTAGGGGTTTACAATGAGCAGTTCTTC. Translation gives CASSLGVYNEQFF.

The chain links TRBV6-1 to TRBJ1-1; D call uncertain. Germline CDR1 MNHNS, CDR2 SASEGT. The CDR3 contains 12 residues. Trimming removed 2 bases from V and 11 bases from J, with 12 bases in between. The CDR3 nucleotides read TGTGCCAGCAGTGAACGCGCGGCTAGGGCTTTCTTT. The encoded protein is CASSERAARAFF.

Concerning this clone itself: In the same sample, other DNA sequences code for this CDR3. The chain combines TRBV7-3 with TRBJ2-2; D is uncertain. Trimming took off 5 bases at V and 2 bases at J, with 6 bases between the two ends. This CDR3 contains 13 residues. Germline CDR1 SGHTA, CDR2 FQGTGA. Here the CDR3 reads CASSSPNTGELFF. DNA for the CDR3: TGTGCCAGCAGCAGCCCAAACACCGGGGAGCTGTTTTTT.